Included here is one T cell receptor (beta chain) sequence, with context. This clonotype was recorded at least ten times. The antigen this receptor binds is unknown. Per-base quality was not reported, and no clone a single base away is much larger than it. The sample belongs to a study of identical twins (dated by TCRdb to about 2016). For the study in its entirety: The study deep-sequenced TCR alpha and beta repertoires from monozygotic twins, unrelated adults of various ages and cord blood to test whether fetal clonotypes persist. To rule out contamination, replicate twin experiments were performed at different times with different library preparation protocols. Here is what the overall study found, with its caveats: In beta out-of-frame sequences, excess twin sharing was weaker, because having fewer shared sequences lowered the signal-to-noise ratio. Recombination models systematically underestimated out-of-frame TCR alpha sharing in monozygotic twins but agreed with sharing between unrelated individuals. Abundant cord blood beta clonotypes had fewer insertions, young adult naive repertoires showed a similar but weaker trend, and memory repertoires showed no such trend. Out-of-frame TCR alpha sequences shared between twins showed an excess of low generation-probability sequences compared with coincidental sharing between unrelated individuals. Invariant T cells such as MAIT and iNKT could partly confound zero-insertion analyses, though diverse VJ usage argued against this for most clonotypes. Because the same donors could not be followed over many years, conclusions were based on cross-sectional statistical analysis.

The library was made by 5' RACE. Instrument used: Illumina HiSeq 2000. Template switching added a universal primer binding site, and the final cDNA carried a unique molecular identifier that allowed TCR cDNA molecules to be counted accurately. Specific primers in the conserved constant-segment region were used to synthesize first-strand cDNA for the TCR alpha and beta chains. To control for contamination, every cDNA library carried two barcodes: a SMART-Mk sample barcode plus Illumina barcodes. TruSeq adapter sequences along with Illumina sample barcodes were introduced in two successive PCR steps. TCR alpha and beta cDNA libraries were sequenced on the Illumina HiSeq platform with custom primers. In the original analysis: MiGEC was used to process raw reads and extract unique molecular identifiers, and MiXCR was used to find CDR3 positions. For each individual, recombination models were inferred using an EM algorithm with the repgenHMM and IGoR tools. Shared clonotypes were analyzed with the tcR package in R, and sharing was normalized by the product of cloneset sizes. Out-of-frame nonproductive sequences were analyzed to study raw recombination free of thymic and clonal selection effects. TCRdb redid the processing of the public reads, applying fastp at Q25 and MiXCR, and retained in-frame beta chains. Under each unique CDR3 protein, matching rows form one entry showing the most common genes and DNA. Clone size and V and J calls follow TCRdb, not the original study. This sample comprises 150,000 or so distinct CDR3 sequences, approximately 4% of them detected only once. More than 6.5% of the sample rests with the top ten.

Every donor was a healthy Caucasian. Using Miltenyi CD45RO+ enrichment and human naive T-cell isolation kits, memory (CD45RO+) and naive T cells were isolated from PBMC. Reading from cysteine to phenylalanine, the CDR3 counts 15 amino acids. Kept here is only the CDR3 DNA, which spans 45 bases and is read in frame from base 1. From a lookup of the germline V gene (reference sequence), CDR1 and CDR2 are MNHEY and SMNVEV. Trimming takes 5 bases off V and 5 bases off J; junction bases not matched to a gene: 12. Specimen: memory T cells sorted from blood. The cell subset or site label, as the study defines it: CD45RO+ enriched T cells. Rearrangement joined TRBV27 to TRBJ2-7, with 7 junctional bases fitting TRBD1. The TCR sequence derives from a man aged 18-30 years in good health. The sequence in DNA is TGTGCCAGCAGTATCGTACAGGGGTATCCCCACGAGCAGTACTTC. Translated, this gives CASSIVQGYPHEQYF.